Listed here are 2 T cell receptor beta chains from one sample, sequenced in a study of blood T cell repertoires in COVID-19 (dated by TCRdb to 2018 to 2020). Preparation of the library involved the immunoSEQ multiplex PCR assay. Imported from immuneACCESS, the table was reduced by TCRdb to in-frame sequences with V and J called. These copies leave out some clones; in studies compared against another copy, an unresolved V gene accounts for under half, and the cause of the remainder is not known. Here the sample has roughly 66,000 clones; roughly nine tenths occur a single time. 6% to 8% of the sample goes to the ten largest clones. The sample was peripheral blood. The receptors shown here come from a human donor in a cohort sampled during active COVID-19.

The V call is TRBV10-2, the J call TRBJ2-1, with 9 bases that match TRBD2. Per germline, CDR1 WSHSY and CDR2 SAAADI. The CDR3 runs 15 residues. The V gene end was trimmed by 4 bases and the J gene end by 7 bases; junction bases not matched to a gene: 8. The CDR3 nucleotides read TGCGCCAGCAGTGTAGGCGGGGGGGCAAGGAATGAGCAGTTCTTC. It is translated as CASSVGGGARNEQFF.

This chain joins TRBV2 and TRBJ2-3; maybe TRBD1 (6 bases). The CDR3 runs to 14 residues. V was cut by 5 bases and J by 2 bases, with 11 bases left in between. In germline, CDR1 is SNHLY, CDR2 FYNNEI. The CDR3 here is CASSLGADTDTQYF. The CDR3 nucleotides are TGTGCCAGCAGTTTGGGGGCAGACACAGATACGCAGTATTTT. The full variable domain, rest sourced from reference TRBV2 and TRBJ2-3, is EPEVTQTPSHQVTQMGQEVILRCVPISNHLYFYWYRQILGQKVEFLVSFYNNEISEKSEIFDDQFSVERPDGSNFTLKIRSTKLEDSAMYFCASSLGADTDTQYFGPGTRLTVL.